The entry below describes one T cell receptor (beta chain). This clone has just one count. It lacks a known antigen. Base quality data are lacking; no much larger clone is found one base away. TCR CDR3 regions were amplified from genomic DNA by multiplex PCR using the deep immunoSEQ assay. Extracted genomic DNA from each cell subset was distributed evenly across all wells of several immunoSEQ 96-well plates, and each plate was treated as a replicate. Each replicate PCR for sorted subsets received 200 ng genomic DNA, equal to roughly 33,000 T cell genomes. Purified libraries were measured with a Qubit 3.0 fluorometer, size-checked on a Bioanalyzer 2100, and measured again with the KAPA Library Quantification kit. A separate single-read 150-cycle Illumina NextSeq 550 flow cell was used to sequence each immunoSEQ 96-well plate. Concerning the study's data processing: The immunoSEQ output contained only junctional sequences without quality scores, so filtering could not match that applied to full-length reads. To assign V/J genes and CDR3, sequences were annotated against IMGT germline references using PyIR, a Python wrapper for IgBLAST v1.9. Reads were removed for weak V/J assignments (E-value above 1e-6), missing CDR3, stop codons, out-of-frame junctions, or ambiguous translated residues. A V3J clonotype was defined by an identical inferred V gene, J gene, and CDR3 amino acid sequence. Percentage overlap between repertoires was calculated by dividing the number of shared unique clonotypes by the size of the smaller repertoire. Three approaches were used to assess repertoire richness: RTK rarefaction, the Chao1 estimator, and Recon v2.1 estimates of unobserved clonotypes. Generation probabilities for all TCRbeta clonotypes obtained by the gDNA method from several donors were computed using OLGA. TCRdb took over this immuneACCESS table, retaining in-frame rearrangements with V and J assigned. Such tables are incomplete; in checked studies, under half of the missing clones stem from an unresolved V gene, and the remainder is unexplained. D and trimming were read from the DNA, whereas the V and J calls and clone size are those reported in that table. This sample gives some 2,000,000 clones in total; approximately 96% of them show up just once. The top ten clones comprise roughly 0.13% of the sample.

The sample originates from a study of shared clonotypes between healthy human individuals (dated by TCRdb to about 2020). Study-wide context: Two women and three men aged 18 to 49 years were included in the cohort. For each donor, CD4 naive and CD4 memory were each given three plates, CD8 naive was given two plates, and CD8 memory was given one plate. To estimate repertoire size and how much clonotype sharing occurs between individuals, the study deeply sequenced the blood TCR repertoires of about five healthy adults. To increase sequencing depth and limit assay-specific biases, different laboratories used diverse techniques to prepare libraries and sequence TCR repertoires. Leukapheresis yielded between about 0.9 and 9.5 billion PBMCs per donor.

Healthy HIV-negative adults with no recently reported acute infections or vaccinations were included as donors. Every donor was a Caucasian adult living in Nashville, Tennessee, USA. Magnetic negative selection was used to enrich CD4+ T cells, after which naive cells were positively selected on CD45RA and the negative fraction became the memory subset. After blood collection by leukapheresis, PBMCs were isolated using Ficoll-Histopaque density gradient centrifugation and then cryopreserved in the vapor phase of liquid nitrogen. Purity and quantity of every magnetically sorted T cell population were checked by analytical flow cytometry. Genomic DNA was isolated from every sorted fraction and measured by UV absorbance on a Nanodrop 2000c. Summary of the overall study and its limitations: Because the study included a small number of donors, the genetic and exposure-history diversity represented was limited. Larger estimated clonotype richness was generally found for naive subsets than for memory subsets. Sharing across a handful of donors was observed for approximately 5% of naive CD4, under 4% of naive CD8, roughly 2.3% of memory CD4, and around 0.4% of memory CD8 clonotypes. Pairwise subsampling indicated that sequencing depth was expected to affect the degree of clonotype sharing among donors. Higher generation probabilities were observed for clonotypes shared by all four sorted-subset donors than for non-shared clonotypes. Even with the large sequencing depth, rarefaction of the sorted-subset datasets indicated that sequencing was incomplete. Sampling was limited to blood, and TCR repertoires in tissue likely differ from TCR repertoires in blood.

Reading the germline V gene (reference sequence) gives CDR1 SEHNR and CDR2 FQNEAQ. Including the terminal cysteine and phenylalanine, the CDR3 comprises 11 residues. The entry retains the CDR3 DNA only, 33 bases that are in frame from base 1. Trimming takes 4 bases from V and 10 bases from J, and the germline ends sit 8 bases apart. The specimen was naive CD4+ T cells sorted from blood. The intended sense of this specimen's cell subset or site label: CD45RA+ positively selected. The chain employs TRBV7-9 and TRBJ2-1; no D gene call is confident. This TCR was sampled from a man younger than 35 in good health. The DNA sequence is TGTGCCAGCAGCTCCCTGGGGGAGCAGTTCTTC. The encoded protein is CASSSLGEQFF. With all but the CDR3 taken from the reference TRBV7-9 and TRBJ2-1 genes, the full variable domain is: DTGVSQNPRHKITKRGQNVTFRCDPISEHNRLYWYRQTLGQGPEFLTYFQNEAQLEKSRLLSDRFSAERPKGSFSTLEIQRTEQGDSAMYLCASSSLGEQFFGPGTRLTVL.